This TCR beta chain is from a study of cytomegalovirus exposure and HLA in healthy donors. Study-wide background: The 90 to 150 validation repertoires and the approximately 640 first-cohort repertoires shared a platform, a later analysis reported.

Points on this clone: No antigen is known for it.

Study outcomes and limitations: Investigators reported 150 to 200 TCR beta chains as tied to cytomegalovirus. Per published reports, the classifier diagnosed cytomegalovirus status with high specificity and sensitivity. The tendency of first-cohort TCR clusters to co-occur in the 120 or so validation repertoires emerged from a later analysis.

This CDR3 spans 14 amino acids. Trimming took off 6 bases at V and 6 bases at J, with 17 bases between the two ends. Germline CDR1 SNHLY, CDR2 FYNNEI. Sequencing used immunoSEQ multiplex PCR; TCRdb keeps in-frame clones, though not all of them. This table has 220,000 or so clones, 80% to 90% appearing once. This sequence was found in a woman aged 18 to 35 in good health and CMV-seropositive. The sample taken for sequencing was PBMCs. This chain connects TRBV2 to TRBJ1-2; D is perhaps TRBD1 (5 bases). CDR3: CASSVPAGYDGYTF. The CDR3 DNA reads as TGTGCCAGCAGCGTACCCGCAGGGTATGATGGCTACACCTTC.